The 30 T cell receptor beta chains below were found in one sample sequenced in a study of T cell repertoires in cytomegalovirus infection. Their cognate antigens are unknown. TCRdb processed the reads anew with MiXCR; each CDR3 protein has one entry. The repertoire holds about 920,000 distinct CDR3 sequences, with approximately 31% as singletons. The starting material was cultured CD8+ T cells from PBMCs, obtained from culture after CMV antigen stimulation. These receptor sequences come from a human donor in good health (CMV status not recorded). Some clones in this sample may be carry-over from other donors' samples.

This clonotype was observed a handful of times. The DNA of the CDR3 is TGTGCCAGCAGTCCCCTCCCCGGGACAAGGAACACTGAAGCTTTCTTT. Protein: CASSPLPGTRNTEAFF. The V and J genes are TRBV7-9 and TRBJ1-1, with TRBD1 as a possible D gene (6 bases). CDR1 is SEHNR, CDR2 FQNEAQ, per germline (reference sequence). The CDR3 consists of 16 residues. Trimming stripped 6 bases from V and 1 base from J, with 18 bases between. Drawing the rest from reference TRBV7-9 and TRBJ1-1, the complete variable domain is DTGVSQNPRHKITKRGQNVTFRCDPISEHNRLYWYRQTLGQGPEFLTYFQNEAQLEKSRLLSDRFSAERPKGSFSTLEIQRTEQGDSAMYLCASSPLPGTRNTEAFFGQGTRLTVV.

This rearrangement joins TRBV2 to TRBJ2-1; 9 bases fit TRBD2. V shed 4 bases and J 1 base; nucleotides not matched to a gene: 5. The CDR3 has 16 residues. CDR1 and CDR2 from the germline V gene are SNHLY and FYNNEI. The CDR3 spells CASSVRRGGSYNEQFF. CDR3 in DNA: TGTGCCAGCAGTGTGAGGCGGGGGGGTTCCTACAATGAGCAGTTCTTC.

The chain combines TRBV5-4 with TRBJ1-4; D gene ambiguous. The V and J ends lost 0 bases and 0 bases respectively, with 9 bases between them. The CDR3 is 16 residues long. Germline-derived CDR1 and CDR2 are SGHNT and YYREEE (reference sequence). The CDR3 spells CASSLEATATNEKLFF. The CDR3 coding sequence is TGTGCCAGCAGCTTGGAGGCAACAGCAACTAATGAAAAACTGTTTTTT. The full variable domain, in which reference TRBV5-4 and TRBJ1-4 provide the parts outside the CDR3, is ETGVTQSPTHLIKTRGQQVTLRCSSQSGHNTVSWYQQALGQGPQFIFQYYREEENGRGNFPPRFSGLQFPNYSSELNVNALELDDSALYLCASSLEATATNEKLFFGSGTQLSVL.

This clonotype was seen a few times. The chain has TRBV12-3 or TRBV12-4 and TRBJ1-1; 7 bases map to TRBD1. The CDR3 totals 16 residues. After removal of 3 bases from V and 5 bases from J, the junction contained 12 bases not matched to a gene. The CDR3 is CASSFRAGGLGTEAFF. CDR3 DNA sequence: TGTGCCAGCAGTTTCCGTGCAGGGGGACTAGGTACTGAAGCTTTCTTT.

The chain links TRBV7-9 to TRBJ2-7, with TRBD2 as a possible D gene (5 bases). Germline CDR1 SEHNR, CDR2 FQNEAQ (reference sequence). V lost 2 bases, J lost 5 bases, and 13 bases lay in between. The CDR3 is 14 amino acids. Here the CDR3 DNA reads TGTGCCAGCAGCTTATCCCCGGAGGTCAACGAGCAGTACTTC. Its translation is CASSLSPEVNEQYF.

This clonotype was observed a handful of times. The chain is built from TRBV7-6 and TRBJ2-2; D remains unclear. V was pared by 0 bases and J by 4 bases, with 9 bases between. The CDR3 contains 15 residues. CDR1 is SGHVS, CDR2 FNYEAQ, per germline. The CDR3 protein is CASSLAVLSTGELFF. CDR3 nucleotides: TGTGCCAGCAGCTTAGCAGTTTTATCCACCGGGGAGCTGTTTTTT.

Note on this clonotype: Germline is not matched at one junction end, which may reflect a read error. This sequence joins TRBV4-1 and TRBJ1-3; D gene unclear. The CDR3 is 15 residues long. The germline V gene encodes CDR1 MGHRA and CDR2 YSYEKL. The CDR3 DNA reads TGCGCTAGCAGCCACGACGGATCCTCTGGAAACACCATATATTTT. It translates to CASSHDGSSGNTIYF.

This clonotype was counted many times. This rearrangement joins TRBV7-2 to TRBJ1-2; no reliable D call. This CDR3 is 12 amino acids long. Germline-derived CDR1 and CDR2 are SGHTA and FQGNSA. Trimming took off 1 base at V and 4 bases at J, with 4 bases between the two ends. The CDR3 sequence: CASSLDVYGYTF. CDR3 nucleotides: TGTGCCAGCAGCTTAGATGTCTATGGCTACACCTTC.

This clonotype appeared a few times. The chain carries TRBV6-5 and TRBJ2-5; TRBD1 might be the D (5 bases). Trimming cost V 0 bases and J 5 bases, with 16 bases left between them. Germline CDR1 is MNHEY and CDR2 is SVGAGI. This CDR3 has 16 amino acids. The CDR3 sequence is CASSYSETVGVETQYF. For the CDR3, the DNA is TGTGCCAGCAGTTACTCGGAGACAGTTGGGGTTGAGACCCAGTACTTC.

This clonotype was found a few times. The chain couples TRBV29-1 to TRBJ2-1; 10 bases line up with TRBD2. Trimming took 1 base from V and 4 from J; bases not matched to a gene: 10. CDR3 size: 17 residues. CDR1 and CDR2 (germline): SQVTM, ANQGSEA. The chain's CDR3 is CSVEGTRLAGAYNEQFF. In nucleotides, the CDR3 is TGCAGCGTTGAAGGGACCCGGCTAGCGGGGGCTTACAATGAGCAGTTCTTC.

This clonotype was observed a few times. The V gene is TRBV6-6, the J gene TRBJ2-7, with D perhaps being TRBD1 or TRBD2 (5 bases each). This CDR3 contains 14 residues. Germline V lookup: CDR1 MNHNY, CDR2 SVGAGI (reference sequence). Trimming shortened V by 6 bases and J by 2 bases, and 14 bases separated the two germline ends. Here the CDR3 DNA reads TGTGCCAGCAGGCCCCAGGGACCCCCCTACGAGCAGTACTTC. It yields the protein CASRPQGPPYEQYF.

The rearrangement joins TRBV2 to TRBJ2-3; D gene unclear. There are 11 residues in the CDR3. Trimming shortened V by 3 bases and J by 4 bases, and 2 bases separated the two germline ends. The germline gives CDR1 SNHLY, CDR2 FYNNEI. The CDR3 sequence is CASSDSDTQYF. The CDR3 nucleotides read TGTGCCAGCAGTGATTCAGATACGCAGTATTTT.

This clonotype has a count of ten or more. The chain recombines TRBV7-2 with TRBJ2-7, with D perhaps matching TRBD1 (6 bases). Germline loops: CDR1 SGHTA, CDR2 FQGNSA. The CDR3 runs 13 residues. The V end lost 2 bases, the J end lost 6 bases, and 11 bases lay between the germline ends. The CDR3 loop reads CASSLNRVGEQYV. DNA for the CDR3: TGTGCCAGCAGCTTAAACAGGGTCGGCGAGCAGTACGTC.

A single count supports this clonotype. An end of the junction does not agree with germline; a read error may underlie this. The chain links TRBV6-5 to TRBJ2-1, with 10 bases that match TRBD2. Per the germline V gene, CDR1 is MNHEY and CDR2 is SVGAGI. CDR3 length equals 16 residues. CDR3 sequence: CVSRRAPSGGDNEQFF. DNA for the CDR3: TGTGTCAGCAGACGCGCTCCTAGCGGGGGAGACAATGAGCAGTTCTTC.

There are many counts of this clonotype. CDR3 sequence: CASSFALGTEAFF. CDR3 DNA sequence: TGTGCCAGCAGTTTTGCACTTGGCACTGAAGCTTTCTTT. J is TRBJ1-1 and V is TRBV27; D remains unclear. Deletions cut 3 bases from V and 4 bases from J, with 9 bases between. Per germline, CDR1 MNHEY and CDR2 SMNVEV (reference sequence). This CDR3 is built from 13 residues.

This clonotype appeared a few times. V is TRBV27 and J is TRBJ2-1, with no clear D. Per germline, CDR1 MNHEY and CDR2 SMNVEV (reference sequence). V was cut by 1 base and J by 0 bases, with 10 bases left in between. The CDR3 is 16 amino acids. The CDR3 loop reads CASSLYNRGSYNEQFF. The CDR3 bases are TGTGCCAGCAGTTTATATAATAGAGGCTCCTACAATGAGCAGTTCTTC.

This clonotype was observed a handful of times. In DNA, the CDR3 is TGTGCCAGCAGTGAAGCGGCGGGGGAAGAGACCCAGTACTTC. Amino acid sequence: CASSEAAGEETQYF. V and J are TRBV2 and TRBJ2-5; 7 bases match TRBD2. J was trimmed by 3 bases and V by 0 bases; bases with no gene match: 1. The CDR3 consists of 14 residues. Germline V gives CDR1 SNHLY, CDR2 FYNNEI.

This clonotype was observed many times. This sequence joins TRBV12-3 or TRBV12-4 and TRBJ1-1; D unresolved. The CDR3 sequence is 12 residues long. Trimming removed 6 bases from V and 1 base from J, with 6 bases in between. CDR3 protein: CASSLWNTEAFF. For the CDR3, the DNA is TGTGCCAGCAGCTTATGGAACACTGAAGCTTTCTTT.

V and J are TRBV5-6 and TRBJ2-2, with TRBD2 as a possible D gene (7 bases). The germline V gene encodes CDR1 SGHDT and CDR2 YYEEEE. The CDR3 is made up of 14 amino acids. As DNA, the CDR3 is TGTGTCACCTCAAGGGGGGGAGACACCGGGGAGCTGTTTTTT. Translating it yields CVTSRGGDTGELFF.

The chain couples TRBV6-5 to TRBJ1-2, with D uncertain. CDR3 length: 14 amino acids. From germline, CDR1 is MNHEY and CDR2 SVGAGI. Trimming cost V 4 bases and J 8 bases, with 17 bases left between them. CDR3 coding DNA: TGTGCCAGCAGTTTTCAGCCGCGCGAGGTGGGCTACACCTTC. Its protein product is CASSFQPREVGYTF.

The gene calls are TRBV6-8 and TRBJ2-5; the D is unclear. Germline loops: CDR1 MNHGY, CDR2 SAAAGT. Trimming shortened V by 6 bases and J by 0 bases, and 11 bases separated the two germline ends. The CDR3 contains 14 residues. Here the CDR3 reads CASRVGPYQETQYF. The CDR3 DNA reads TGTGCCAGCAGGGTCGGACCGTACCAAGAGACCCAGTACTTC.

The CDR3 spells CASSSRQMGYEQYF. The CDR3 region has the DNA TGCGCCAGCAGCAGTCGACAGATGGGCTACGAGCAGTACTTC. The chain carries TRBV5-1 and TRBJ2-7, with a weak D call TRBD1 (5 bases). Trimming pared 4 bases from V and 3 bases from J, leaving 14 bases between. CDR1 and CDR2 (germline): SGHRS, YFSETQ. The CDR3 totals 14 residues.

In this sample, this clonotype turned up many times. The chain is built from TRBV11-2 and TRBJ1-3; D ambiguous. Germline values: CDR1 SGHAT, CDR2 FQNNGV. Trimming took 5 bases from V and 0 from J, leaving 11 bases between them. This CDR3 is built from 15 residues. The CDR3 DNA reads TGTGCCAGCAGCCCCCCCTGGCCCTCTGGAAACACCATATATTTT. This sequence encodes CASSPPWPSGNTIYF.

Ten or more counts support this clonotype. CDR3 residues: CASSIGGAYNEQFF. The CDR3 DNA is TGTGCCAGTAGTATCGGGGGGGCCTACAATGAGCAGTTCTTC. This sequence joins TRBV19 and TRBJ2-1; 8 bases match TRBD2. V was pared by 3 bases and J by 2 bases, with 0 bases of the junction left unmatched. Germline CDR1 and CDR2: LNHDA and SQIVND (reference sequence). The CDR3 consists of 14 residues.

The V gene is TRBV7-8, the J gene TRBJ1-4; maybe TRBD1 (5 bases). V was cut by 11 bases and J by 8 bases, with 27 bases left in between. The CDR3 contains 16 residues. The germline V gene has CDR1 SGHVS and CDR2 FQNEAQ. CDR3 region: CAAAERGTWGEEKLFF. The DNA of the CDR3 is TGTGCCGCCGCAGAAAGGGGCACTTGGGGAGAGGAAAAACTGTTTTTT.

This clonotype was detected a few times. The V gene is TRBV19, the J gene TRBJ1-1; no firm D call. Germline assignment: CDR1 LNHDA and CDR2 SQIVND (reference sequence). V was clipped by 3 bases and J by 3 bases, with 11 bases between them. CDR3 length equals 14 residues. CDR3: CASSILGSDTEAFF. The CDR3, as DNA: TGTGCCAGTAGTATTCTGGGTTCGGACACTGAAGCTTTCTTT.

This clonotype has at least ten counts. The V gene is TRBV7-9, the J gene TRBJ2-5; possibly TRBD2 for D (6 bases). Per germline, CDR1 SEHNR and CDR2 FQNEAQ (reference sequence). The CDR3 extends over 18 amino acids. Trimming removed 2 bases from V and 2 bases from J, with 21 bases in between. The CDR3 is CASSLREGVIADQETQYF. The CDR3 nucleotides read TGTGCCAGCAGCTTAAGAGAAGGGGTTATAGCGGATCAAGAGACCCAGTACTTC. The full variable domain, in which reference TRBV7-9 and TRBJ2-5 provide the parts outside the CDR3, is DTGVSQNPRHKITKRGQNVTFRCDPISEHNRLYWYRQTLGQGPEFLTYFQNEAQLEKSRLLSDRFSAERPKGSFSTLEIQRTEQGDSAMYLCASSLREGVIADQETQYFGPGTRLLVL.

This clonotype was found a few times. This chain connects TRBV20-1 to TRBJ2-1; D unclear. In germline, CDR1 is DFQATT, CDR2 SNEGSKA (reference sequence). The V end was cut by 3 bases, the J end by 0 bases, with 12 bases between. This CDR3 spans 15 amino acids. The CDR3 nucleotides read TGCAGTGCTAGGTCTATTCGGAGCTCCTACAATGAGCAGTTCTTC. Translated, it gives CSARSIRSSYNEQFF.

The chain is built from TRBV7-9 and TRBJ2-2, with a weak D call TRBD2 (6 bases). Trimming removed 0 bases from V and 0 bases from J, with 11 bases in between. The germline V gene encodes CDR1 SEHNR and CDR2 FQNEAQ (reference sequence). This CDR3 contains 17 residues. CDR3 coding DNA: TGTGCCAGCAGCTTAGCGAGGAGGGAGGCGAACACCGGGGAGCTGTTTTTT. It specifies CASSLARREANTGELFF.

A single count supports this clonotype. The chain couples TRBV5-1 to TRBJ2-7; 10 nucleotides match TRBD1. The germline gives CDR1 SGHRS, CDR2 YFSETQ. J was trimmed by 7 bases and V by 2 bases; bases with no gene match: 6. This CDR3 region has 14 residues. The CDR3 here is CASSFGTGAPEQYF. In DNA, the CDR3 is TGCGCCAGCAGCTTCGGGACAGGGGCGCCGGAGCAGTACTTC.